This TCR beta chain was recorded in a study of cytomegalovirus exposure and HLA in healthy donors. V was pared by 4 bases and J by 7 bases, with 12 bases between. Germline CDR1 SGHKS, CDR2 YYEKEE (reference sequence). The CDR3 has 13 residues. The study ran its PCR with 60 Vbeta and 13 Jbeta primers. The repertoire was sequenced with immunoSEQ multiplex PCR; TCRdb's copy has only in-frame clones and lacks some. The data contain about 140,000 clones, roughly 78% of them singletons. Each of the donors was a healthy bone marrow donor. This clone was counted a few times. The receptor was isolated from a man aged 25-40 years in good health and CMV-seronegative. The rearrangement uses TRBV5-5 and TRBJ1-5, with a possible D match to TRBD1 (5 bases). Sequencing was done on a sample of PBMCs. CDR3 residues: CASSRAGRQPQHF. The CDR3 DNA sequence: TGTGCCAGCAGCCGGGCGGGGCGCCAGCCCCAGCATTTT.